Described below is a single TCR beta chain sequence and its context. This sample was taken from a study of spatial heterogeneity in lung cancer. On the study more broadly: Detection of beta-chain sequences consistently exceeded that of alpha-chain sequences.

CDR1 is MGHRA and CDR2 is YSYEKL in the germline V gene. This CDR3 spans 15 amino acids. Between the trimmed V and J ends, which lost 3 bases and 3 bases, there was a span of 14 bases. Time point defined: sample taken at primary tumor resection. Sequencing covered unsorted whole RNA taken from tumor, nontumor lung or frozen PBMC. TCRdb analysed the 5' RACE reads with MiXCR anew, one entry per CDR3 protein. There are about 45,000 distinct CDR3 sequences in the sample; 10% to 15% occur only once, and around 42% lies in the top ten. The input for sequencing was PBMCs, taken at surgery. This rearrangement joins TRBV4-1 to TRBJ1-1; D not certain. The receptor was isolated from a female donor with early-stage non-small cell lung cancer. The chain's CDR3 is CASSQDPSFYTEAFF. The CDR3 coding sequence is TGCGCCAGCAGCCAGGATCCGTCTTTTTACACTGAAGCTTTCTTT.